One and the same sample provided the 18 T cell receptor beta chains below, sequenced in a study of blood T cells in healthy people across ages. For the second PCR, which ran for about 6 to 11 cycles, a sample-barcoded 5' primer and a J-beta primer mix were used. TCRdb re-called the 5' RACE reads through MiXCR, storing one row per CDR3 protein. The sample lists about 730,000 distinct CDR3 sequences; approximately 39% were seen once. Sequenced input: blood. The receptors stem from a woman in her sixties or seventies in good health.

Worth noting for this clonotype: A much larger clone lies one base from this, so it may be a read error. The V gene is TRBV5-1, the J gene TRBJ1-6, with D unresolved. Germline V gene sequence: CDR1 SGHRS, CDR2 YFSETQ. V lost 3 bases and J 8 bases, leaving 15 bases between the germline ends. This CDR3 has 15 amino acids. The CDR3 DNA follows: TGCGCCAGCAGCTGGAACCAATACAGCCATTCACCCCTCCACTTT. Encoded protein: CASSWNQYSHSPLHF.

This clonotype came up once. The chain employs TRBV7-2 and TRBJ2-3, with TRBD2 matching over 7 bases. This CDR3 has 16 amino acids. V shed 2 bases, J shed 0 bases, and the junction held 5 bases outside the gene matches. Germline V gene data show CDR1 as SGHTA and CDR2 as FQGNSA. The CDR3 coding sequence is TGTGCCAGCAGCTTACTAGCGGATTCTAGCACAGATACGCAGTATTTT. Translation gives CASSLLADSSTDTQYF.

The CDR3 loop reads CASSRQSNSPLHF. The CDR3 nucleotides read TGTGCCAGCAGCCGACAGAGTAATTCACCCCTCCACTTT. The rearrangement joins TRBV7-6 to TRBJ1-6; D may be TRBD1 (5 bases). The germline V gene has CDR1 SGHVS and CDR2 FNYEAQ. Deletions cut 5 bases from V and 6 bases from J, with 8 bases between. This CDR3 is 13 amino acids long.

The rearrangement joins TRBV3-1 to TRBJ1-6; D remains unclear. Trimming shortened V by 1 base and J by 13 bases, and 14 bases separated the two germline ends. This CDR3 comprises 14 residues. Germline loops: CDR1 LGHDT, CDR2 YNNKEL (reference sequence). The DNA of the CDR3 is TGTGCCAGCAGCCAAGGGAACCCCGTTACCCCCCTCCACTTT. Amino acids: CASSQGNPVTPLHF.

The table lists this clonotype with a few counts. The chain carries TRBV20-1 and TRBJ2-1; TRBD1 or TRBD2 may be the D gene (5 bases each). The CDR3 is made up of 15 amino acids. The germline V and J ends were trimmed by 2 bases and 2 bases, with 13 bases remaining between them. In germline, CDR1 is DFQATT, CDR2 SNEGSKA (reference sequence). CDR3 in DNA: TGCAGTGCTAGAAGGGGAGTAACCACCTACAATGAGCAGTTCTTC. Translation gives CSARRGVTTYNEQFF.

This clonotype was observed a single time. This chain connects TRBV10-3 to TRBJ2-1; 7 bases line up with TRBD1. The CDR3 runs 14 residues. From germline, CDR1 is ENHRY and CDR2 SYGVKD. V lost 6 bases, J lost 5 bases, and 7 bases stayed unmatched. For the CDR3, the DNA is TGTGCCATCAGCAACCGGGACAGCAACAATGAGCAGTTCTTC. This sequence encodes CAISNRDSNNEQFF.

The CDR3 reads CASSSGHATNEKLFF. CDR3 nucleotides: TGCGCCAGCAGCTCTGGACACGCAACTAATGAAAAACTGTTTTTT. The chain uses TRBV5-1 and TRBJ1-4; TRBD1 is a possible D gene (5 bases). The germline V gene has CDR1 SGHRS and CDR2 YFSETQ. This CDR3 region has 15 residues. V lost 3 bases, J lost 0 bases, and 9 bases lay in between.

The V and J genes are TRBV6-4 and TRBJ1-1; D gene ambiguous. CDR3 size: 13 residues. The germline V gene encodes CDR1 MRHNA and CDR2 SNTAGT. V was cut by 4 bases and J by 4 bases, with 10 bases left in between. The CDR3 DNA reads TGTGCCAGCAGTGTAATTGTGGGCACTGAAGCTTTCTTT. This sequence encodes CASSVIVGTEAFF.

The table lists this clonotype with a few counts. The chain couples TRBV20-1 to TRBJ2-4; tentative D call: TRBD2 (5 bases). CDR3 length: 16 amino acids. CDR1 and CDR2 (germline): DFQATT, SNEGSKA (reference sequence). V lost 6 bases and J 3 bases, leaving 21 bases between the germline ends. CDR3 nucleotides: TGCAGTGCCCTCTCGGTGGGTTTCGGAGGCAAAAACATTCAGTACTTC. Encoded protein: CSALSVGFGGKNIQYF.

In its sample, this clonotype was seen many times. The V gene is TRBV5-1, the J gene TRBJ2-7, with 15 bases fitting TRBD2. The CDR3 contains 17 residues. The V gene end was trimmed by 9 bases and the J gene end by 3 bases; junction bases not matched to a gene: 13. The germline V gene encodes CDR1 SGHRS and CDR2 YFSETQ. As DNA, the CDR3 is TGCGCCATGCCGGGACTAGCGGGAGGAAAGCAATTCTACGAGCAGTACTTC. Translating gives CAMPGLAGGKQFYEQYF.

In the case of this clonotype: This may be a read error: a much more frequent sequence differs by one nucleotide. The rearrangement uses TRBV29-1 and TRBJ2-7; the D is unclear. Germline values: CDR1 SQVTM, CDR2 ANQGSEA. The CDR3 consists of 12 residues. The V and J ends lost 4 bases and 3 bases respectively, with 10 bases between them. The CDR3 loop reads CSVAARNYEQYF. In nucleotides, the CDR3 is TGCAGCGTTGCGGCACGAAACTACGAGCAGTACTTC.

This clonotype was seen ten or more times. This chain connects TRBV20-1 to TRBJ2-5; weak D call: TRBD2 (5 bases). CDR1 and CDR2 (germline): DFQATT, SNEGSKA (reference sequence). The ends were cut back, 3 bases at V and 2 bases at J, with 10 bases in the middle. CDR3 length: 13 residues. CDR3 in DNA: TGCAGTGCTAGGGCTGGCGGGCAAGAGACCCAGTACTTC. Translation gives CSARAGGQETQYF.

The rearrangement joins TRBV5-1 to TRBJ1-2, with TRBD1 as a possible D gene (6 bases). This CDR3 contains 15 residues. Germline CDR1 reads SGHRS; CDR2 reads YFSETQ. The germline V and J ends were trimmed by 2 bases and 4 bases, with 15 bases remaining between them. CDR3 sequence reads: CASSLDGQSFYGYTF. DNA for the CDR3: TGCGCCAGCAGCTTAGACGGACAGTCCTTCTATGGCTACACCTTC.

The genes are TRBV28 and TRBJ2-1; no clear D gene. V lost 2 bases, J lost 8 bases, and 10 bases lay in between. Per germline, CDR1 MDHEN and CDR2 SYDVKM. The CDR3 spans 13 residues. CDR3 DNA sequence: TGTGCCAGCAGTTTAGTTAGTCCCTATGAGCAGTTCTTC. As protein: CASSLVSPYEQFF.

This clonotype was seen only a few times. The chain has TRBV28 and TRBJ2-5, with D possibly being TRBD1 (7 bases). The germline V gene encodes CDR1 MDHEN and CDR2 SYDVKM. Trimming cost V 6 bases and J 6 bases, with 20 bases left between them. This CDR3 region has 15 residues. CDR3 amino acids: CASSTRQGGVKTQYF. CDR3 nucleotides: TGTGCCAGCAGCACTAGACAGGGCGGGGTTAAGACCCAGTACTTC.

This clonotype occurred a few times. CDR3 amino acids: CASSFSDTEAFF. For the CDR3, the DNA is TGTGCCAGCAGTTTTAGTGACACTGAAGCTTTCTTT. The chain links TRBV12-3 or TRBV12-4 to TRBJ1-1; D not certain. The CDR3 extends over 12 amino acids. The ends were cut back, 3 bases at V and 3 bases at J, with 5 bases in the middle.

The J gene is TRBJ2-7, the V gene TRBV20-1; no definite D call. Germline V gene data show CDR1 as DFQATT and CDR2 as SNEGSKA (reference sequence). Trimming left V 5 bases short and J 0 bases short, with 11 bases between. CDR3 size: 13 residues. The CDR3 loop reads CSAGGVYSYEQYF. The CDR3 region has the DNA TGCAGTGCTGGCGGAGTATACTCCTACGAGCAGTACTTC.

The chain couples TRBV12-3 or TRBV12-4 to TRBJ1-5, with 7 bases lining up with TRBD1. J gave up 5 bases and V 6 bases, and 7 bases lay outside the gene matches. This CDR3 contains 14 residues. As DNA, the CDR3 is TGTGCCAGCAGCACGGGACAGACCCATCAGCCCCAGCATTTT. Encoded protein: CASSTGQTHQPQHF.